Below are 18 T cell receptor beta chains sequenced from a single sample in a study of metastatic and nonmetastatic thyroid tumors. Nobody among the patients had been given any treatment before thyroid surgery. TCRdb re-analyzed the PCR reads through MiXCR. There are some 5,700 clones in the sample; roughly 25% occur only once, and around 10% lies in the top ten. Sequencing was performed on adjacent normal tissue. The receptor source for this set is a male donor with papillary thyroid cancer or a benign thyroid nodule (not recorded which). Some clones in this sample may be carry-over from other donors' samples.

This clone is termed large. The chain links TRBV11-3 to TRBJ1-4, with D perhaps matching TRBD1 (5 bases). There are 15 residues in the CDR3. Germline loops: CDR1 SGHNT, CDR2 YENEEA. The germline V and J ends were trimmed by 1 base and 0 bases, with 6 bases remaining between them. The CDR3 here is CASSLGQSTNEKLFF. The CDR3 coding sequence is TGTGCCAGCAGCTTAGGACAGTCAACTAATGAAAAACTGTTTTTT.

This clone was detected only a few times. In DNA, the CDR3 is TGCAGTGCTAGAATAGAGGGAGGGACTAGCAGACACAATGAGCAGTTCTTC. Protein: CSARIEGGTSRHNEQFF. V is TRBV20-1 and J is TRBJ2-1, with 9 bases aligning to TRBD2. The CDR3 covers 17 residues. CDR1 is DFQATT and CDR2 is SNEGSKA in the germline V gene (reference sequence). V dropped 2 bases and J dropped 5; count of bases not matched to a gene: 13.

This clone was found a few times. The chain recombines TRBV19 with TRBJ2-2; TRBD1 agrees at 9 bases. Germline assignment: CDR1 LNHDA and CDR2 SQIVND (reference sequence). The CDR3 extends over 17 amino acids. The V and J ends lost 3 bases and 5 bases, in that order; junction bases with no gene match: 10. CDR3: CASSMFGQGLETGELFF. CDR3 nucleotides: TGTGCCAGTAGTATGTTTGGACAGGGGTTAGAAACCGGGGAGCTGTTTTTT.

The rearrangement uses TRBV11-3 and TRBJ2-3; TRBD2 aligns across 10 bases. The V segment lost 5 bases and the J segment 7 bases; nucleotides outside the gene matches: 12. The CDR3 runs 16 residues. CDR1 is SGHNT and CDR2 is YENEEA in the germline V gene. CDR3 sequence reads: CASSPGGASGSYTQYF. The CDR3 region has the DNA TGTGCCAGCAGCCCCGGGGGGGCTAGCGGGAGTTATACGCAGTATTTT.

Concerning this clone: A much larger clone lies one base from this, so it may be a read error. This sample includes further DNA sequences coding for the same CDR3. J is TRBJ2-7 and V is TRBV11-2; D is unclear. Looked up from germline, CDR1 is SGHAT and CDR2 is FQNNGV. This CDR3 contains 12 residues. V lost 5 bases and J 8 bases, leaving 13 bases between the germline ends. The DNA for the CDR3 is TGTGCCAGCAGCCTAGTCGGTGCCCAGCAGTACTTC. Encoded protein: CASSLVGAQQYF.

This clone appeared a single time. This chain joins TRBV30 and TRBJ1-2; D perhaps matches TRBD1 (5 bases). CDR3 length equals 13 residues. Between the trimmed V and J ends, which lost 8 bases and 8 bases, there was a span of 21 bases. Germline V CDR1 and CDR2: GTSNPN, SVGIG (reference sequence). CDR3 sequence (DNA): TGTGCCGGCAGGGTGGGGGTAACGTTCGGCTACACCTTC. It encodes CAGRVGVTFGYTF. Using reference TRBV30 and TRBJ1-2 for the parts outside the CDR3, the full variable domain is SQTIHQWPATLVQPVGSPLSLECTVEGTSNPNLYWYRQAAGRGLQLLFYSVGIGQISSEVPQNLSASRPQDRQFILSSKKLLLSDSGFYLCAGRVGVTFGYTFGSGTRLTVV.

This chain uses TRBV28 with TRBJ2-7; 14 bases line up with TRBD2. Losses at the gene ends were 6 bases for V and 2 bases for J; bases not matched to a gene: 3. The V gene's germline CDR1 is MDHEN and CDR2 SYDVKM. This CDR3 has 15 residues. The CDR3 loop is CASSRGLAGAYEQYF. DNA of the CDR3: TGTGCCAGCAGCAGGGGACTAGCGGGAGCCTACGAGCAGTACTTC.

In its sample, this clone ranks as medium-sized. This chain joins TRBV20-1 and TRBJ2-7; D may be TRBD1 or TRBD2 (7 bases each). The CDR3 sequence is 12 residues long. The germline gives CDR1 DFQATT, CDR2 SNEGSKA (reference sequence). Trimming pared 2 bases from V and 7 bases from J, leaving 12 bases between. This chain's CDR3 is CSARFQGGEQYF. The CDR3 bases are TGCAGTGCTAGATTTCAGGGGGGGGAGCAGTACTTC.

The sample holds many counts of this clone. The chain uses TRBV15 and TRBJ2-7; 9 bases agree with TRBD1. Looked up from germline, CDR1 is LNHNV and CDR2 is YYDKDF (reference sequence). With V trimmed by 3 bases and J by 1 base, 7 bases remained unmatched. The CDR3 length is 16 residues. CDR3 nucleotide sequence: TGTGCCACCAGCAGCGCACAGGGGGCTAGATCCTACGAGCAGTACTTC. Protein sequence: CATSSAQGARSYEQYF.

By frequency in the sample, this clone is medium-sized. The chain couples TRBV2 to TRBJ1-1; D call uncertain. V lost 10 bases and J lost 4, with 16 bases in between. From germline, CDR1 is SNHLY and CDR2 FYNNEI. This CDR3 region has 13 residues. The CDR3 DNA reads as TGTGCCACCAATCTTGGGGAGACCACTGAAGCTTTCTTT. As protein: CATNLGETTEAFF.

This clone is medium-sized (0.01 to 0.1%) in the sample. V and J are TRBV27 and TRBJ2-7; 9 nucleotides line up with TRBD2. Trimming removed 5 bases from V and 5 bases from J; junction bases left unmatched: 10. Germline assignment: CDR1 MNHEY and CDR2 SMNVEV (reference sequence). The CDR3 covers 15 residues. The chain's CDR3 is CASSTGLAGTHEQYF. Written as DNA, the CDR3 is TGTGCCAGCAGTACAGGTCTAGCGGGGACCCACGAGCAGTACTTC.

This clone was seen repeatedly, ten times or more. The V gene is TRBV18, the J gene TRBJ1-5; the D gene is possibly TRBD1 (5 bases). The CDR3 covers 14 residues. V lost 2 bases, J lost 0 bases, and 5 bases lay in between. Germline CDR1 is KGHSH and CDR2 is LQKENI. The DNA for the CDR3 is TGTGCCAGCTCACCAGGACATAGCAATCAGCCCCAGCATTTT. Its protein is CASSPGHSNQPQHF.

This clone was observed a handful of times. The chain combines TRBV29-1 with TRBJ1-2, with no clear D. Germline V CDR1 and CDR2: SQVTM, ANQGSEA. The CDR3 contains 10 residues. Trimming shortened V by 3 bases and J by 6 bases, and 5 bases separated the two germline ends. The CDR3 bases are TGCAGCGTTGATTCCGATGGCTACACCTTC. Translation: CSVDSDGYTF.

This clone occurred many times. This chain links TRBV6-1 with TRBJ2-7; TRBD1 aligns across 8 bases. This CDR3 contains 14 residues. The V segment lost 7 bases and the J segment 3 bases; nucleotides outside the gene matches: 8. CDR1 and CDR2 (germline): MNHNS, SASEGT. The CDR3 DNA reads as TGTGCCAGCACTGAGGGACAGGCTATCTACGAGCAGTACTTC. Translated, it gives CASTEGQAIYEQYF.

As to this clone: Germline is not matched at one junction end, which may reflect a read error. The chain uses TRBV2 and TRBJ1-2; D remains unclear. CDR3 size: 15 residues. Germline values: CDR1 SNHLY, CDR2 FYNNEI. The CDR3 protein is CASSIGTSGFYGYSF. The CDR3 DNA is TGTGCCAGCAGTATAGGAACCTCCGGGTTCTATGGCTACAGCTTC.

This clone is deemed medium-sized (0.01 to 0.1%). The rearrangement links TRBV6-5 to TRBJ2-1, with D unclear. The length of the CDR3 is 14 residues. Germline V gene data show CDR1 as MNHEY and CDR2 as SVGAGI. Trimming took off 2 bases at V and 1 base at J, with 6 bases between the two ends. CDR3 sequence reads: CASSYGASYNEQFF. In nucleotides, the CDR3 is TGTGCCAGCAGTTACGGTGCGTCCTACAATGAGCAGTTCTTC.

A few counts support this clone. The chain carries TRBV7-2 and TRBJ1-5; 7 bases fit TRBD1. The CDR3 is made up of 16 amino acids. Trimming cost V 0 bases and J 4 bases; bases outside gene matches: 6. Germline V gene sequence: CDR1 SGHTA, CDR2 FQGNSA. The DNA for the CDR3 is TGTGCCAGCAGCTTAGCTGTGACAGGGACAAATCAGCCCCAGCATTTT. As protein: CASSLAVTGTNQPQHF. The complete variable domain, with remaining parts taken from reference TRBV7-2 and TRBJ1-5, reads GAGVSQSPSNKVTEKGKDVELRCDPISGHTALYWYRQSLGQGLEFLIYFQGNSAPDKSGLPSDRFSAERTGGSVSTLTIQRTQQEDSAVYLCASSLAVTGTNQPQHFGDGTRLSIL.

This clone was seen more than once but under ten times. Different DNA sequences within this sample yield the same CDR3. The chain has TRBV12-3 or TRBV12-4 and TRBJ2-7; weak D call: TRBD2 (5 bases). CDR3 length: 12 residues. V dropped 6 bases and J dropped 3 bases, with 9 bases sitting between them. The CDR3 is CASSRTGYEQYF. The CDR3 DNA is TGTGCCAGCAGCCGGACTGGCTACGAGCAGTACTTC.